Below are 26 T cell receptor beta chains sequenced from a single sample in a study of a mutant IDH1 vaccine in newly diagnosed glioma. Antigen specificity for these receptors is unknown. The time point: week 5, during vaccination. Every single dose of the vaccine, 300 ug of mutant IDH1 20-mer peptide, came with topical imiquimod. Clones were sequenced by immunoSEQ multiplex PCR, and TCRdb holds only the in-frame ones, with some missing. Altogether tens of thousands of clones are present, just over 90% being singletons, with the ten largest covering around 2.8%. The source was PBMCs, collected from a glioma patient whose treatment included an IDH1 peptide vaccine. These receptors were taken from a man aged 45-65 years with glioma.

This clone was seen a few times. This chain connects TRBV29-1 to TRBJ2-1, with 11 bases fitting TRBD1. Per the germline V gene, CDR1 is SQVTM and CDR2 is ANQGSEA. With 6 bases clipped from V and 9 bases from J, the junction kept 7 bases outside the gene matches. The CDR3 extends over 13 amino acids. CDR3 DNA: TGCAGCGTGGGACAGGGGGGTTTCAGTGAGCAGTTCTTC. Translated, it gives CSVGQGGFSEQFF.

The V call is TRBV6-5, the J call TRBJ2-7, with 10 bases matching TRBD1. The V gene end was trimmed by 0 bases and the J gene end by 4 bases; junction bases not matched to a gene: 3. Germline V CDR1 and CDR2: MNHEY, SVGAGI. There are 15 residues in the CDR3. CDR3 bases: TGTGCCAGCAGTTACTCGACAGGGGGCGCTTACGAGCAGTACTTC. This encodes CASSYSTGGAYEQYF.

V gene TRBV10-3 combines with J gene TRBJ1-5, with 8 bases lining up with TRBD1. The CDR3 totals 14 residues. With 10 bases clipped from V and 3 bases from J, the junction kept 8 bases outside the gene matches. Germline-derived CDR1 and CDR2 are ENHRY and SYGVKD. The CDR3 spells CATGDRGPNQPQHF. The CDR3 DNA is TGTGCCACGGGAGACAGGGGCCCCAATCAGCCCCAGCATTTT.

The rearrangement links TRBV7-2 to TRBJ2-2, with D possibly being TRBD1 (6 bases). The CDR3 is 14 amino acids. CDR1 and CDR2 from the germline V gene are SGHTA and FQGNSA. V lost 3 bases and J 6 bases, leaving 11 bases between the germline ends. CDR3 DNA sequence: TGTGCCAGCAGCTTTACCACAGGGCCCGGGGAGCTGTTTTTT. Translating it yields CASSFTTGPGELFF.

The chain uses TRBV20-1 and TRBJ1-2; D remains ambiguous. Deletions cut 4 bases from V and 4 bases from J, with 7 bases between. The germline V gene encodes CDR1 DFQATT and CDR2 SNEGSKA (reference sequence). This CDR3 has 11 residues. CDR3 sequence reads: CSATTTYGYTF. The CDR3 DNA is TGCAGTGCTACCACCACCTATGGCTACACCTTC.

The rearrangement uses TRBV25-1 and TRBJ2-2; possibly TRBD2 for D (5 bases). V gave up 2 bases and J gave up 6 bases, with 13 bases separating them. Per the germline V gene, CDR1 is MGHDK and CDR2 is SYGVNS. CDR3 length: 15 amino acids. CDR3 sequence reads: CASSESGRWSGELFF. As DNA, the CDR3 is TGTGCCAGCAGTGAAAGCGGCAGGTGGTCCGGGGAGCTGTTTTTT.

The genes are TRBV7-2 and TRBJ2-3; 12 bases align to TRBD2. This CDR3 spans 16 amino acids. CDR1 SGHTA and CDR2 FQGNSA come from the germline V gene. V lost 5 bases to trimming and J lost 8 bases; unmatched junction nucleotides: 11. The CDR3 loop reads CASSTGGLAGYSTQYF. Written as DNA, the CDR3 is TGTGCCAGCAGCACCGGAGGACTAGCGGGGTATTCTACGCAGTATTTT.

V usage is TRBV5-1 and J usage is TRBJ2-7, with TRBD2 matching over 12 bases. Germline assignment: CDR1 SGHRS and CDR2 YFSETQ. The CDR3 is 14 amino acids. The J segment lost 4 bases and the V segment lost 3 bases, leaving 2 bases of the junction unmatched. CDR3 loop: CASSWTSGVYEQYF. CDR3 sequence (DNA): TGCGCCAGCAGCTGGACTAGCGGGGTTTACGAGCAGTACTTC.

This clone was found once. V gene TRBV27 combines with J gene TRBJ2-7; D not certain. Germline V gives CDR1 MNHEY, CDR2 SMNVEV (reference sequence). V was pared by 6 bases and J by 5 bases, with 17 bases between. This CDR3 region has 14 residues. The CDR3 DNA reads TGTGCCAGCAGAGACGTAAGTTCCTTTCACGAGCAGTACTTC. Translating it yields CASRDVSSFHEQYF.

The chain recombines TRBV27 with TRBJ1-1; D ambiguous. From germline, CDR1 is MNHEY and CDR2 SMNVEV (reference sequence). CDR3 length: 13 residues. The V and J ends lost 2 bases and 7 bases respectively, with 11 bases between them. Here the CDR3 DNA reads TGTGCCAGCAGTTTAAAGGGTCAGGTTGAAGCTTTCTTT. Its translation: CASSLKGQVEAFF.

The J gene is TRBJ2-3, the V gene TRBV5-1; D possibly corresponds to TRBD1 (5 bases). V lost 0 bases to trimming and J lost 5 bases, with 10 bases between them. This CDR3 has 14 amino acids. CDR1 and CDR2 from the germline V gene are SGHRS and YFSETQ. The CDR3 DNA reads TGCGCCAGCAGCTTGGCGCCAGGGAAAGATACGCAGTATTTT. Protein product: CASSLAPGKDTQYF.

The rearrangement links TRBV28 to TRBJ2-1; TRBD2 agrees at 7 bases. Germline V CDR1 and CDR2: MDHEN, SYDVKM. The CDR3 length is 16 residues. Germline trimming cut 5 bases from V and 4 bases from J; bases unmatched to any gene: 11. The DNA of the CDR3 is TGTGCCAGCAGTCGGCTCGGGAGGACCCTTTACAATGAGCAGTTCTTC. It translates to CASSRLGRTLYNEQFF.

The V gene is TRBV27, the J gene TRBJ2-7; D remains ambiguous. Germline CDR1 MNHEY, CDR2 SMNVEV (reference sequence). The V end was cut by 6 bases, the J end by 3 bases, with 12 bases between. The CDR3 has 13 amino acids. Here the CDR3 DNA reads TGTGCCAGCAGCGAAGACCGGCGCTACGAGCAGTACTTC. Amino acids: CASSEDRRYEQYF.

The CDR3 spells CASTPTWESTDTQYF. The CDR3 nucleotides are TGTGCCAGCACCCCCACATGGGAGAGCACAGATACGCAGTATTTT. V and J are TRBV6-6 and TRBJ2-3; a possible D gene is TRBD2 (5 bases). The V gene's germline CDR1 is MNHNY and CDR2 SVGAGI (reference sequence). The CDR3 covers 15 residues. V was pared by 7 bases and J by 0 bases, with 14 bases between.

This sequence joins TRBV4-3 and TRBJ2-3, with D hard to call. This CDR3 has 13 residues. The V end was cut by 0 bases, the J end by 3 bases, with 4 bases between. CDR1 LGHNA and CDR2 YSLEER come from the germline V gene. CDR3 nucleotide sequence: TGCGCCAGCAGCCAAGATCGTACAGATACGCAGTATTTT. The encoded protein is CASSQDRTDTQYF.

The rearrangement links TRBV5-4 to TRBJ1-4; maybe TRBD1 (5 bases). This CDR3 is built from 15 residues. V lost 4 bases and J 7 bases, leaving 17 bases between the germline ends. Looked up from germline, CDR1 is SGHNT and CDR2 is YYREEE (reference sequence). CDR3 amino acids: CASSRGGGGTEKLFF. The DNA for the CDR3 is TGTGCCAGCAGCCGGGGTGGCGGAGGGACTGAAAAACTGTTTTTT.

The chain is built from TRBV2 and TRBJ2-5, with a tentative D call TRBD1 (5 bases). This CDR3 has 14 amino acids. V shed 4 bases and J shed 0 bases, with 9 bases lying between them. CDR1 is SNHLY and CDR2 is FYNNEI in the germline V gene. The CDR3 region has the DNA TGTGCCAGCAGTGTGATGGACAACCAAGAGACCCAGTACTTC. It specifies CASSVMDNQETQYF. Together with reference TRBV2 and TRBJ2-5, the CDR3 gives the full variable domain: EPEVTQTPSHQVTQMGQEVILRCVPISNHLYFYWYRQILGQKVEFLVSFYNNEISEKSEIFDDQFSVERPDGSNFTLKIRSTKLEDSAMYFCASSVMDNQETQYFGPGTRLLVL.

The chain carries TRBV19 and TRBJ1-2; D remains ambiguous. The V end was cut by 1 base, the J end by 5 bases, with 17 bases between. This CDR3 has 16 amino acids. CDR1 is LNHDA and CDR2 is SQIVND in the germline V gene (reference sequence). The CDR3 nucleotides read TGTGCCAGTAGTATAGGCGGCCTCACTGGGGTTTATGGCTACACCTTC. This gives the protein CASSIGGLTGVYGYTF.

Here the CDR3 DNA reads TGTGCCAGTAGGGAAGGGGGCGTCAGCAATCAGCCCCAGCATTTT. The encoded protein is CASREGGVSNQPQHF. This sequence joins TRBV19 and TRBJ1-5; 7 bases align to TRBD1. The CDR3 covers 15 residues. Germline V gene data show CDR1 as LNHDA and CDR2 as SQIVND (reference sequence). With V trimmed by 6 bases and J by 1 base, 6 bases remained unmatched.

The CDR3 loop is CASTQTVTNEKLFF. The CDR3 DNA is TGTGCCAGCACCCAGACAGTGACTAATGAAAAACTGTTTTTT. The chain recombines TRBV2 with TRBJ1-4; a possible D gene is TRBD1 (5 bases). This CDR3 is 14 amino acids long. V gave up 7 bases and J gave up 2 bases, with 11 bases separating them. CDR1 is SNHLY, CDR2 FYNNEI, per germline.

This rearrangement joins TRBV5-8 to TRBJ1-6, with D perhaps TRBD1 (6 bases). The CDR3 is 14 residues long. The germline V and J ends were trimmed by 0 bases and 11 bases, with 12 bases remaining between them. Germline lookup yields CDR1 SGHTS and CDR2 YDEGEE. This CDR3 is CASSLGGGEAPLHF. The CDR3 DNA reads as TGTGCCAGCAGCTTGGGAGGGGGGGAGGCACCCCTCCACTTT.

The chain carries TRBV28 and TRBJ2-2; possibly TRBD1 for D (6 bases). From germline, CDR1 is MDHEN and CDR2 SYDVKM. The CDR3 has 15 residues. Trimming took off 8 bases at V and 4 bases at J, with 17 bases between the two ends. The CDR3: CASRGGPVVTGELFF. The DNA of the CDR3 is TGTGCCAGCCGTGGGGGCCCAGTCGTCACCGGGGAGCTGTTTTTT.

This clone was picked up one time. The rearrangement links TRBV6-1 to TRBJ2-1; 11 bases agree with TRBD2. CDR1 and CDR2 (germline): MNHNS, SASEGT. The CDR3 sequence is 13 residues long. V trimming: 6 bases; J trimming: 6 bases; junction bases outside the gene matches: 1. DNA of the CDR3: TGTGCCAGCAGCACTAGCGGGGGCAATGAGCAGTTCTTC. Translation gives CASSTSGGNEQFF.

This clone was observed a single time. The V call is TRBV6-5, the J call TRBJ1-5; D unclear. The V and J ends lost 4 bases and 1 base respectively, with 11 bases between them. The CDR3 covers 15 residues. The germline V gene encodes CDR1 MNHEY and CDR2 SVGAGI. For the CDR3, the DNA is TGTGCCAGCAGTTCAGTGGTTGGGAGCAATCAGCCCCAGCATTTT. Translated, it gives CASSSVVGSNQPQHF.

The chain employs TRBV30 and TRBJ1-5; D remains ambiguous. CDR1 is GTSNPN and CDR2 is SVGIG in the germline V gene (reference sequence). Trimming removed 8 bases at V and 1 base at J, with 18 bases between. The CDR3 runs to 15 residues. DNA for the CDR3: TGTGCCCTAGGTCCGGGTTCCATCAGCAATCAGCCCCAGCATTTT. It translates to CALGPGSISNQPQHF. The full variable domain, completed using reference TRBV30 and TRBJ1-5, is SQTIHQWPATLVQPVGSPLSLECTVEGTSNPNLYWYRQAAGRGLQLLFYSVGIGQISSEVPQNLSASRPQDRQFILSSKKLLLSDSGFYLCALGPGSISNQPQHFGDGTRLSIL.

V and J are TRBV18 and TRBJ1-5; possibly TRBD1 for D (5 bases). The CDR3 runs to 16 residues. Germline values: CDR1 KGHSH, CDR2 LQKENI. The V end was cut by 6 bases, the J end by 5 bases, with 20 bases between. This CDR3 reads CASSELRVGFDQPQHF. CDR3 in DNA: TGTGCCAGCTCTGAACTCAGGGTCGGGTTCGATCAGCCCCAGCATTTT.